Below are 30 T cell receptor beta chains sequenced from a single sample in a study of T-cell reconstitution after alpha-beta-depleted transplantation in children. Unique molecular identifiers were incorporated when the TCRbeta library was constructed. One entry per CDR3 protein, called by TCRdb with MiXCR from the PCR reads. The repertoire holds about 600,000 distinct CDR3 sequences, with approximately 10% as singletons. This specimen consisted of PBMCs from the stem cell graft donor, obtained from the stem cell graft. The origin of the receptors is a human donor who donated a stem cell graft to a child with acute myeloid leukemia.

This clonotype was counted at least ten times. CDR3 amino acids: CASSQEIPKASGGNEQFF. For the CDR3, the DNA is TGTGCCAGCAGCCAAGAAATCCCAAAGGCTAGCGGGGGCAATGAGCAGTTCTTC. The chain employs TRBV4-2 and TRBJ2-1; 10 bases are shared with TRBD2. The V gene end was trimmed by 0 bases and the J gene end by 6 bases; junction bases not matched to a gene: 11. The germline gives CDR1 LGHNA, CDR2 YNFKEQ. This CDR3 has 18 amino acids.

This clonotype was counted between two and nine times. The V gene is TRBV29-1, the J gene TRBJ2-3, with no clear D. CDR1 SQVTM and CDR2 ANQGSEA come from the germline V gene. The CDR3 has 14 residues. The V end was cut by 4 bases, the J end by 0 bases, with 11 bases between. CDR3 region: CSVVDIPSTDTQYF. CDR3 DNA: TGCAGCGTTGTCGATATCCCTAGCACAGATACGCAGTATTTT.

Many counts were recorded for this clonotype. The rearrangement links TRBV29-1 to TRBJ2-7; 9 nucleotides match TRBD2. This CDR3 comprises 14 residues. Germline values: CDR1 SQVTM, CDR2 ANQGSEA. Losses at the gene ends were 4 bases for V and 4 bases for J; bases not matched to a gene: 8. CDR3 nucleotide sequence: TGCAGCGTTGGGGTAGCGGGAGTTCTTTACGAGCAGTACTTC. This codes for CSVGVAGVLYEQYF.

The chain combines TRBV7-2 with TRBJ2-1; D is unresolved. The CDR3 runs 11 residues. Trimming took 5 bases from V and 10 from J, leaving 9 bases between them. CDR1 and CDR2 from the germline V gene are SGHTA and FQGNSA. The CDR3 loop is CASSPLEEQFF. DNA of the CDR3: TGTGCCAGCAGCCCTCTAGAGGAGCAGTTCTTC. The variable domain in full, with the rest retrieved from reference TRBV7-2 and TRBJ2-1, is GAGVSQSPSNKVTEKGKDVELRCDPISGHTALYWYRQSLGQGLEFLIYFQGNSAPDKSGLPSDRFSAERTGGSVSTLTIQRTQQEDSAVYLCASSPLEEQFFGPGTRLTVL.

CDR3 nucleotides: TGTGCCAGCATCCCTCAAAGGAAGCAGCGCACAGATACGCAGTATTTT. It specifies CASIPQRKQRTDTQYF. The chain is built from TRBV12-3 or TRBV12-4 and TRBJ2-3; D gene ambiguous. V was pared by 7 bases and J by 1 base, with 18 bases between. The CDR3 loop spans 16 amino acids.

V usage is TRBV6-1 and J usage is TRBJ2-2, with 13 positions matching TRBD2. Trimming took 4 bases from V and 6 from J; bases not matched to a gene: 8. CDR1 is MNHNS, CDR2 SASEGT, per germline. This CDR3 has 17 residues. The CDR3 DNA is TGTGCCAGCAGTGGCGGACTAGCGGGAGAGGCGTCCGGGGAGCTGTTTTTT. Translating gives CASSGGLAGEASGELFF.

The gene calls are TRBV20-1 and TRBJ2-1; no clear D. Germline CDR1 reads DFQATT; CDR2 reads SNEGSKA (reference sequence). The CDR3 loop spans 15 amino acids. The V gene lost 0 bases and the J gene lost 0 bases, with 9 bases spanning the gap. For the CDR3, the DNA is TGCAGTGCTAGAGATCCCAGGCCCTCCTACAATGAGCAGTTCTTC. Translating it yields CSARDPRPSYNEQFF.

The table lists this clonotype with a few counts. The chain combines TRBV20-1 with TRBJ1-2; 9 bases match TRBD1. The V and J ends lost 5 bases and 3 bases, in that order; junction bases with no gene match: 4. The CDR3 extends over 13 amino acids. Looked up from germline, CDR1 is DFQATT and CDR2 is SNEGSKA (reference sequence). This CDR3 reads CSAGTGWDYGYTF. In nucleotides, the CDR3 is TGCAGTGCTGGGACAGGGTGGGACTATGGCTACACCTTC.

In this sample, this clonotype turned up many times. V is TRBV5-6 and J is TRBJ2-7; 9 bases fit TRBD2. With 4 bases clipped from V and 1 base from J, the junction kept 3 bases outside the gene matches. The germline CDR1 and CDR2 sequences are SGHDT and YYEEEE. CDR3 length equals 14 residues. The CDR3 DNA follows: TGTGCCAGCAGCACGACTAGCGGTTCCTACGAGCAGTACTTC. Translated: CASSTTSGSYEQYF.

The chain joins TRBV27 to TRBJ2-3, with TRBD2 matching over 8 bases. The V and J ends lost 2 bases and 5 bases, in that order; junction bases with no gene match: 3. This CDR3 has 14 residues. CDR1 is MNHEY, CDR2 SMNVEV, per germline (reference sequence). CDR3 amino acids: CASSLAGGGDTQYF. CDR3 in DNA: TGTGCCAGCAGTTTAGCGGGAGGTGGAGATACGCAGTATTTT.

This chain joins TRBV15 and TRBJ2-3; 11 positions agree with TRBD1. Germline values: CDR1 LNHNV, CDR2 YYDKDF (reference sequence). With 3 bases clipped from V and 2 bases from J, the junction kept 4 bases outside the gene matches. The CDR3 spans 16 residues. Here the CDR3 DNA reads TGTGCCACCAGCAGGGGGACAGGGGGACCCACAGATACGCAGTATTTT. It translates to CATSRGTGGPTDTQYF.

The gene calls are TRBV4-3 and TRBJ2-7; either TRBD1 or TRBD2 may supply D (5 bases each). The CDR3 spans 13 residues. The germline V gene encodes CDR1 LGHNA and CDR2 YSLEER. Trimming removed 4 bases at V and 5 bases at J, with 12 bases between. The CDR3 protein is CASSPPGTNEQYF. The CDR3 nucleotides read TGCGCCAGCAGCCCTCCAGGGACCAACGAGCAGTACTTC.

In this sample, this clonotype turned up many times. The chain combines TRBV29-1 with TRBJ2-1; a possible D gene is TRBD2 (5 bases). This CDR3 comprises 16 residues. With 2 bases removed from V and 0 bases from J, the gap between germline ends came to 14 bases. Germline V gene data show CDR1 as SQVTM and CDR2 as ANQGSEA. The CDR3 loop reads CSVEPPERHSYNEQFF. The CDR3 DNA follows: TGCAGCGTTGAACCCCCCGAGCGGCACTCCTACAATGAGCAGTTCTTC.

This clonotype was seen a handful of times. The chain is built from TRBV6-1 and TRBJ2-7; TRBD2 might be the D (6 bases). The CDR3 is 15 amino acids. Germline values: CDR1 MNHNS, CDR2 SASEGT. Trimming removed 7 bases from V and 7 bases from J, with 23 bases in between. The CDR3 nucleotides read TGTGCCAGCAACCCCCAGACTAGTTGGAGAGGGGAGCAGTACTTC. Translation gives CASNPQTSWRGEQYF.

The rearrangement uses TRBV5-5 and TRBJ1-5; 7 nucleotides line up with TRBD1. Germline CDR1 reads SGHKS; CDR2 reads YYEKEE (reference sequence). The CDR3 has 14 residues. J was trimmed by 4 bases and V by 4 bases; bases with no gene match: 5. CDR3 residues: CASSVGTVNQPQHF. The CDR3 DNA is TGTGCCAGCAGCGTAGGGACAGTGAATCAGCCCCAGCATTTT.

This clonotype was observed many times. The V call is TRBV4-3, the J call TRBJ2-7; maybe TRBD1 (5 bases). The CDR3 has 17 residues. CDR1 and CDR2 (germline): LGHNA, YSLEER. V was cut by 1 base and J by 3 bases, with 19 bases left in between. CDR3 in DNA: TGCGCCAGCAGCCAAGTAATCACTTGGCCTCAGGGCTACGAGCAGTACTTC. Protein sequence: CASSQVITWPQGYEQYF.

This clonotype has at least ten counts. This chain connects TRBV29-1 to TRBJ2-7, with D possibly TRBD1 on 6 matching bases. V was trimmed by 6 bases and J by 5 bases, leaving 20 bases between them. The CDR3 loop spans 14 amino acids. CDR1 is SQVTM and CDR2 is ANQGSEA in the germline V gene. CDR3 nucleotides: TGCAGCGTGGGCCCCGGGACACCGGGGAACGAGCAGTACTTC. It translates to CSVGPGTPGNEQYF.

The genes are TRBV28 and TRBJ1-2; 7 bases line up with TRBD1. Per the germline V gene, CDR1 is MDHEN and CDR2 is SYDVKM. The V and J ends lost 3 bases and 4 bases, in that order; junction bases with no gene match: 14. This CDR3 has 17 residues. CDR3 DNA sequence: TGTGCCAGCAGTTTGACAGGGAGGTCCGAACTATCCTATGGCTACACCTTC. Translating gives CASSLTGRSELSYGYTF.

This clonotype has more than one count but fewer than ten. The chain links TRBV20-1 to TRBJ2-2; TRBD2 agrees at 9 bases. In germline, CDR1 is DFQATT, CDR2 SNEGSKA (reference sequence). The CDR3 is made up of 18 amino acids. The trim removed 5 bases at V and 6 bases at J, leaving 19 bases unmatched. CDR3 DNA: TGCAGTGCTCCCGAAATCCTTGGACTAGCGAGGGCCCCCGGGGAGCTGTTTTTT. This sequence encodes CSAPEILGLARAPGELFF.

This clonotype was observed many times. The chain has TRBV20-1 and TRBJ2-7; D is perhaps TRBD2 (6 bases). The CDR3 consists of 18 residues. Trimming removed 4 bases at V and 1 base at J, with 26 bases between. Germline CDR1 DFQATT, CDR2 SNEGSKA (reference sequence). The CDR3 coding sequence is TGCAGTGCTACGAAACACCCTATCGGGGGAAGCACTTCCTACGAGCAGTACTTC. This gives the protein CSATKHPIGGSTSYEQYF.

This clonotype was seen more than once but under ten times. The chain carries TRBV7-8 and TRBJ1-1; D is ambiguous. The CDR3 loop spans 15 amino acids. Per germline, CDR1 SGHVS and CDR2 FQNEAQ. The V end lost 1 base, the J end lost 2 bases, and 11 bases lay between the germline ends. The CDR3 DNA reads as TGTGCCAGCAGCTTAGGGATAGGTGTTAACACTGAAGCTTTCTTT. Amino acids: CASSLGIGVNTEAFF.

This clonotype showed up many times. The genes are TRBV5-1 and TRBJ2-1; D might be TRBD2 (5 bases). This CDR3 spans 16 amino acids. Trimming cost V 0 bases and J 3 bases, with 13 bases left between them. The germline V gene has CDR1 SGHRS and CDR2 YFSETQ. CDR3: CASSLAHAGYYNEQFF. The DNA of the CDR3 is TGCGCCAGCAGCTTGGCCCATGCGGGCTACTACAATGAGCAGTTCTTC.

At least ten counts were recorded for this clonotype. The V gene is TRBV4-3, the J gene TRBJ2-3; 12 positions agree with TRBD2. CDR3 size: 19 residues. Trimming cost V 0 bases and J 0 bases; bases outside gene matches: 7. Per the germline V gene, CDR1 is LGHNA and CDR2 is YSLEER. The CDR3 here is CASSQEWSLAGGSTDTQYF. The CDR3 DNA follows: TGCGCCAGCAGCCAAGAATGGAGCCTAGCGGGAGGGAGCACAGATACGCAGTATTTT.

The chain is built from TRBV7-9 and TRBJ2-3; TRBD2 agrees at 9 bases. Germline-derived CDR1 and CDR2 are SEHNR and FQNEAQ (reference sequence). V lost 4 bases, J lost 4 bases, and 12 bases stayed unmatched. CDR3 length: 17 residues. CDR3 protein: CASSWAEIAGAPDTQYF. For the CDR3, the DNA is TGTGCCAGCAGCTGGGCCGAAATAGCGGGAGCCCCAGATACGCAGTATTTT.

The chain combines TRBV20-1 with TRBJ2-1; D is uncertain. The V and J ends lost 3 bases and 13 bases respectively, with 16 bases between them. The CDR3 runs to 12 residues. CDR1 is DFQATT and CDR2 is SNEGSKA in the germline V gene (reference sequence). The DNA for the CDR3 is TGCAGTGCTAGTAGTGCGGCCGAGGAACAGTTCTTC. Translating gives CSASSAAEEQFF.

This clonotype has a handful of counts. V usage is TRBV20-1 and J usage is TRBJ2-5; 11 nucleotides match TRBD2. This CDR3 contains 15 residues. CDR1 is DFQATT, CDR2 SNEGSKA, per germline (reference sequence). V shed 3 bases, J shed 4 bases, and the junction held 7 bases outside the gene matches. CDR3 bases: TGCAGTGCTAGGCCACTAGCGGGAGACCGAGAGACCCAGTACTTC. Its protein product is CSARPLAGDRETQYF.

V and J are TRBV11-2 and TRBJ1-6; D is unclear. CDR3 length equals 19 residues. The ends were cut back, 5 bases at V and 4 bases at J, with 24 bases in the middle. Germline V gene data show CDR1 as SGHAT and CDR2 as FQNNGV. Here the CDR3 DNA reads TGTGCCAGCAGCCCTGCCCGGCCCCGGTTTGGAGAGTATAATTCACCCCTCCACTTT. Its protein is CASSPARPRFGEYNSPLHF. The full variable domain, in which reference TRBV11-2 and TRBJ1-6 provide the parts outside the CDR3, is EAGVAQSPRYKIIEKRQSVAFWCNPISGHATLYWYQQILGQGPKLLIQFQNNGVVDDSQLPKDRFSAERLKGVDSTLKIQPAKLEDSAVYLCASSPARPRFGEYNSPLHFGNGTRLTVT.

This clonotype was observed a handful of times. This chain joins TRBV5-5 and TRBJ2-2; 7 nucleotides line up with TRBD2. The CDR3 sequence is 14 residues long. The germline CDR1 and CDR2 sequences are SGHKS and YYEKEE (reference sequence). The V segment lost 3 bases and the J segment 5 bases; nucleotides outside the gene matches: 4. CDR3 region: CASSSSGVTGELFF. CDR3 nucleotides: TGTGCCAGCAGCTCTAGCGGAGTGACCGGGGAGCTGTTTTTT.

This clonotype appeared many times. This chain joins TRBV7-2 and TRBJ2-5, with 7 bases aligning to TRBD1. From germline, CDR1 is SGHTA and CDR2 FQGNSA. The CDR3 covers 15 residues. Trimming at V came to 3 bases and at J to 2 bases, leaving 6 bases not matched to a gene. The CDR3, as DNA: TGTGCCAGCAGCTTGGGACAGAACGCTCAAGAGACCCAGTACTTC. Translating gives CASSLGQNAQETQYF. The whole variable domain, remainder taken from reference TRBV7-2 and TRBJ2-5, is GAGVSQSPSNKVTEKGKDVELRCDPISGHTALYWYRQSLGQGLEFLIYFQGNSAPDKSGLPSDRFSAERTGGSVSTLTIQRTQQEDSAVYLCASSLGQNAQETQYFGPGTRLLVL.

The chain employs TRBV7-2 and TRBJ2-7, with D uncertain. The V gene's germline CDR1 is SGHTA and CDR2 FQGNSA. Trimming pared 5 bases from V and 3 bases from J, leaving 14 bases between. This CDR3 comprises 14 residues. Here the CDR3 reads CASSRDQLNYEQYF. The DNA of the CDR3 is TGTGCCAGCAGCCGAGACCAGTTGAACTACGAGCAGTACTTC.